Below, 25 T cell receptor beta chains from the same sample are listed, as sequenced in a study of shared clonotypes between healthy human individuals. Measured with immunoSEQ multiplex PCR; TCRdb has only the in-frame clones, and not every one. The top ten hold approximately 0.44% of the sample, which has 1.5 million to 1.9 million clones, approximately 98% seen once. The sample comprised naive CD4+ T cells sorted from blood. Indicated subset: CD45RA+ positively selected. The receptors were gathered from a young man in good health.

This clone came up once. This same CDR3 is encoded by further DNA sequences in the sample. The rearrangement uses TRBV9 and TRBJ2-2; 7 bases line up with TRBD1. This CDR3 has 15 amino acids. Unmatched junction bases numbered 5, after V lost 4 bases and J lost 2 bases. Germline V lookup: CDR1 SGDLS, CDR2 YYNGEE. The chain's CDR3 is CASSPRQGNTGELFF. The CDR3 nucleotides are TGTGCCAGCAGCCCGCGACAGGGTAACACCGGGGAGCTGTTTTTT.

This clone came up once. The rearrangement links TRBV30 to TRBJ1-5; D might be TRBD1 (6 bases). The germline V gene encodes CDR1 GTSNPN and CDR2 SVGIG (reference sequence). CDR3 length: 12 residues. Trimming pared 5 bases from V and 7 bases from J, leaving 12 bases between. The CDR3 DNA reads TGTGCCTGGGGAGGGGGTCGGCAGCCCCAGCATTTT. Its protein product is CAWGGGRQPQHF.

The genes are TRBV6-1 and TRBJ1-5; unclear D gene. Deletions cut 6 bases from V and 6 bases from J, with 21 bases between. CDR3 length: 16 amino acids. CDR1 is MNHNS, CDR2 SASEGT, per germline. Written as DNA, the CDR3 is TGTGCCAGCAGCGAACCACCGGGAGACCAGAGTCAGCCCCAGCATTTT. Encoded protein: CASSEPPGDQSQPQHF.

The chain carries TRBV7-2 and TRBJ1-2; 7 bases align to TRBD1. The V and J ends lost 5 bases and 0 bases, in that order; junction bases with no gene match: 6. The CDR3 loop spans 15 amino acids. Looked up from germline, CDR1 is SGHTA and CDR2 is FQGNSA. CDR3 loop: CASSPEGQPNYGYTF. The CDR3 nucleotides read TGTGCCAGCAGCCCCGAGGGACAGCCTAACTATGGCTACACCTTC.

The chain combines TRBV7-9 with TRBJ2-1; 9 bases are a match to TRBD2. The V gene end was trimmed by 10 bases and the J gene end by 4 bases; junction bases not matched to a gene: 5. Germline V lookup: CDR1 SEHNR, CDR2 FQNEAQ (reference sequence). This CDR3 comprises 13 residues. The CDR3 DNA reads as TGTGCCACCGTGCTAGCGGGATACAATGAGCAGTTCTTC. It specifies CATVLAGYNEQFF.

This rearrangement joins TRBV15 to TRBJ1-5; D is possibly TRBD1 (6 bases). Deletions cut 5 bases from V and 7 bases from J, with 12 bases between. Germline CDR1 reads LNHNV; CDR2 reads YYDKDF (reference sequence). The CDR3 has 13 residues. The DNA for the CDR3 is TGTGCCACCAGCGGAGGACAGATACAGCCCCAGCATTTT. Translating gives CATSGGQIQPQHF.

A few counts support this clone. V gene TRBV6-6 combines with J gene TRBJ1-2, with no clear D. Trimming pared 6 bases from V and 4 bases from J, leaving 12 bases between. The CDR3 is 13 amino acids. Looked up from germline, CDR1 is MNHNY and CDR2 is SVGAGI (reference sequence). CDR3 in amino acids: CASRVGMGYGYTF. The CDR3 DNA sequence: TGTGCCAGCAGGGTAGGAATGGGCTATGGCTACACCTTC.

The chain has TRBV7-2 and TRBJ2-2; 7 bases are a match to TRBD2. Germline CDR1 and CDR2: SGHTA and FQGNSA. This CDR3 has 15 residues. The CDR3 reads CAEVEGVAGTGELFF. CDR3 sequence (DNA): TGTGCAGAGGTCGAAGGGGTAGCGGGCACCGGGGAGCTGTTTTTT.

The sample holds one count of this clone. The genes are TRBV7-2 and TRBJ1-5, with a possible D match to TRBD1 (6 bases). The V gene lost 1 base and the J gene lost 0 bases, with 10 bases spanning the gap. Per germline, CDR1 SGHTA and CDR2 FQGNSA. This CDR3 contains 16 residues. The CDR3 sequence is CASSLVGALSNQPQHF. Written as DNA, the CDR3 is TGTGCCAGCAGCTTAGTGGGGGCACTTAGCAATCAGCCCCAGCATTTT.

V is TRBV5-6 and J is TRBJ1-1; tentative D call: TRBD1 (6 bases). Per germline, CDR1 SGHDT and CDR2 YYEEEE. The CDR3 spans 16 residues. The V end lost 0 bases, the J end lost 1 base, and 13 bases lay between the germline ends. CDR3 in amino acids: CASSLAMRTANTEAFF. Here the CDR3 DNA reads TGTGCCAGCAGCTTGGCTATGAGGACAGCGAACACTGAAGCTTTCTTT.

The chain is built from TRBV6-5 and TRBJ1-5, with no clear D. Between the trimmed V and J ends, which lost 5 bases and 1 base, there was a span of 12 bases. The CDR3 loop spans 15 amino acids. Per germline, CDR1 MNHEY and CDR2 SVGAGI. CDR3 region: CASSQSRGSNQPQHF. For the CDR3, the DNA is TGTGCCAGCAGTCAAAGCCGCGGGAGCAATCAGCCCCAGCATTTT.

The chain uses TRBV18 and TRBJ2-6; unclear D gene. Germline CDR1 KGHSH, CDR2 LQKENI. Trimming removed 2 bases from V and 3 bases from J, with 8 bases in between. CDR3 length: 15 amino acids. The DNA for the CDR3 is TGTGCCAGCTCACCAACCGTAGTTGGGGCCAACGTCCTGACTTTC. It yields the protein CASSPTVVGANVLTF.

The V gene is TRBV2, the J gene TRBJ2-6; D remains ambiguous. Trimming shortened V by 4 bases and J by 2 bases, and 0 bases separated the two germline ends. Germline CDR1 is SNHLY and CDR2 is FYNNEI. The CDR3 covers 12 residues. CDR3 DNA sequence: TGTGCCAGCAGTGCTGGGGCCAACGTCCTGACTTTC. Amino acid sequence: CASSAGANVLTF.

The chain uses TRBV6-1 and TRBJ1-2, with D tentatively TRBD1 (6 bases). Trimming took 7 bases from V and 0 from J, leaving 15 bases between them. CDR1 is MNHNS, CDR2 SASEGT, per germline. The CDR3 runs to 15 residues. The CDR3 nucleotides read TGTGCCAGCATTAATACAGGGATTGCTAACTATGGCTACACCTTC. It yields the protein CASINTGIANYGYTF.

Concerning this clone itself: The same CDR3 can be traced to other DNA sequences in this sample. V and J are TRBV10-2 and TRBJ1-5, with a tentative D call TRBD1 (5 bases). Germline V gene lookup returns CDR1 WSHSY and CDR2 SAAADI. V was cut by 6 bases and J by 2 bases, with 8 bases left in between. The CDR3 sequence is 13 residues long. The chain's CDR3 is CASSIQGNQPQHF. Here the CDR3 DNA reads TGCGCCAGCAGCATACAGGGCAATCAGCCCCAGCATTTT.

In its sample, this clone was seen once. V and J are TRBV4-2 and TRBJ1-3; TRBD1 is a possible D gene (5 bases). CDR3 length: 18 amino acids. The germline V and J ends were trimmed by 2 bases and 0 bases, with 17 bases remaining between them. Germline V gives CDR1 LGHNA, CDR2 YNFKEQ. The CDR3 spells CASSQSTRQTFSGNTIYF. The DNA for the CDR3 is TGTGCCAGCAGCCAATCCACTAGACAGACCTTCTCTGGAAACACCATATATTTT.

For this clone: The same CDR3 also results from other DNA sequences found in this sample. The chain links TRBV5-1 to TRBJ2-7, with D perhaps matching TRBD1 (5 bases). CDR3 length equals 14 residues. Trimming left V 3 bases short and J 1 base short, with 11 bases between. Germline values: CDR1 SGHRS, CDR2 YFSETQ. DNA for the CDR3: TGCGCCAGCAGCTCCCTGACAGCGTCCTACGAGCAGTACTTC. It codes for CASSSLTASYEQYF. Using reference TRBV5-1 and TRBJ2-7 for the parts outside the CDR3, the full variable domain is KAGVTQTPRYLIKTRGQQVTLSCSPISGHRSVSWYQQTPGQGLQFLFEYFSETQRNKGNFPGRFSGRQFSNSRSEMNVSTLELGDSALYLCASSSLTASYEQYFGPGTRLTVT.

J is TRBJ2-7 and V is TRBV19; TRBD1 matches 8 bases. The CDR3 has 15 amino acids. CDR1 is LNHDA and CDR2 is SQIVND in the germline V gene (reference sequence). Trimming removed 6 bases from V and 0 bases from J; junction bases left unmatched: 7. As DNA, the CDR3 is TGTGCCAGTAGCCTGACAGGGGAAAGCTCCTACGAGCAGTACTTC. Protein: CASSLTGESSYEQYF.

The chain combines TRBV25-1 with TRBJ2-1, with TRBD2 identical over 11 bases. V dropped 8 bases and J dropped 2; count of bases not matched to a gene: 2. CDR3 length equals 14 residues. CDR1 MGHDK and CDR2 SYGVNS come from the germline V gene. CDR3 residues: CASSGLAAYNEQFF. CDR3 bases: TGTGCCAGCTCGGGACTAGCGGCCTACAATGAGCAGTTCTTC.

The chain employs TRBV5-1 and TRBJ2-3; unclear D gene. Germline V gives CDR1 SGHRS, CDR2 YFSETQ. V was trimmed by 1 base and J by 4 bases, leaving 7 bases between them. This CDR3 has 13 amino acids. CDR3 coding DNA: TGCGCCAGCAGCTTGTCGAGTCCAGATACGCAGTATTTT. This translates into CASSLSSPDTQYF.

The V call is TRBV4-1, the J call TRBJ2-7; 9 bases line up with TRBD2. The CDR3 length is 17 residues. J gave up 3 bases and V 7 bases, and 16 bases lay outside the gene matches. The germline gives CDR1 MGHRA, CDR2 YSYEKL. This CDR3 is CASTKDLAGLNHYEQYF. The CDR3 nucleotides read TGCGCCAGCACCAAGGATCTAGCGGGATTAAACCACTACGAGCAGTACTTC.

The gene calls are TRBV4-3 and TRBJ2-3; D ambiguous. CDR3 length: 15 residues. CDR1 is LGHNA, CDR2 YSLEER, per germline. Trimming took off 0 bases at V and 0 bases at J, with 7 bases between the two ends. The CDR3 bases are TGCGCCAGCAGCCAAGACCCAGTAAGCACAGATACGCAGTATTTT. Its translation: CASSQDPVSTDTQYF.

V gene TRBV6-5 combines with J gene TRBJ2-7; 9 bases agree with TRBD1. The CDR3 has 15 residues. CDR1 is MNHEY, CDR2 SVGAGI, per germline. V was pared by 6 bases and J by 2 bases, with 8 bases of the junction left unmatched. CDR3 sequence (DNA): TGTGCCAGCAGCCTTCGACAGGGGGAAGCCTACGAGCAGTACTTC. Protein sequence: CASSLRQGEAYEQYF.

The chain is built from TRBV7-3 and TRBJ2-1; 7 bases are shared with TRBD2. V was clipped by 5 bases and J by 0 bases; unmatched bases: 7. Germline assignment: CDR1 SGHTA and CDR2 FQGTGA. The CDR3 has 16 residues. The CDR3 bases are TGTGCCAGCAGCCCACTAGCGCAGAGCTCCTACAATGAGCAGTTCTTC. It specifies CASSPLAQSSYNEQFF.

As for this clone: The sample has other DNA sequences that encode this CDR3 too. The rearrangement links TRBV5-1 to TRBJ2-1; D perhaps matches TRBD1 (6 bases). The CDR3 covers 15 residues. The germline CDR1 and CDR2 sequences are SGHRS and YFSETQ. Trimming took 4 bases from V and 0 from J, leaving 11 bases between them. In nucleotides, the CDR3 is TGCGCCAGCAGCCTGACAGGTAGCTCCTACAATGAGCAGTTCTTC. This translates into CASSLTGSSYNEQFF.